This TCR beta chain was sequenced during a study of glioma-infiltrating T cells. Study outcomes and limitations: Above-expected tissue-blood divergence occurred in all gliomas, most in low-grade ones.

This clonotype occurred many times. Its antigen is undetermined. TCR alpha and beta CDR3 regions were amplified from RNA using iRepertoire nested multiplex PCR. From the multiplex PCR reads, TCRdb called clonotypes with MiXCR, one entry per CDR3 protein. The data contain 100,000 to 150,000 distinct CDR3 sequences, roughly 25% of them singletons. The source material was glioma tissue, nonneoplastic brain tissue, or PBMCs (not recorded which). The clonotype originates from a human donor with low-grade glioma or glioblastoma, undergoing nonglioma brain surgery, or in good health (not recorded which).

Here the CDR3 reads CASSLLWAENTEAFF. CDR3 bases: TGTGCCAGCAGTTTATTATGGGCTGAGAACACTGAAGCTTTCTTT. V gene TRBV12-3 or TRBV12-4 combines with J gene TRBJ1-1; D uncertain. The CDR3 runs 15 residues. Trimming took off 2 bases at V and 1 base at J, with 11 bases between the two ends.